One sample yielded the 32 T cell receptor beta chains listed below, sequenced in a study of cytomegalovirus exposure and HLA in healthy donors. Amplification used 60 Vbeta primers and 13 Jbeta primers. The protocol was immunoSEQ multiplex PCR, while the TCRdb copy is restricted to in-frame clones and leaves out a portion. This repertoire shows around 130,000 clones, over 80% found once; its top ten account for approximately 1.2%. Source material: PBMCs. Receptor source: a boy aged 5-17 years in good health and CMV-seronegative.

The chain employs TRBV29-1 and TRBJ2-5; 12 nucleotides line up with TRBD2. Germline V gene sequence: CDR1 SQVTM, CDR2 ANQGSEA. V dropped 4 bases and J dropped 10; count of bases not matched to a gene: 10. The CDR3 spans 14 residues. The CDR3 bases are TGCAGCGTTGGAAGGACTAGCGGGAAATCGGACCAGTACTTC. Its protein is CSVGRTSGKSDQYF.

The genes are TRBV5-1 and TRBJ2-7, with 7 bases aligning to TRBD2. The CDR3 is made up of 15 amino acids. CDR1 is SGHRS, CDR2 YFSETQ, per germline. With V trimmed by 4 bases and J by 3 bases, 10 bases remained unmatched. The CDR3 loop reads CASSRTSAFLYEQYF. The CDR3 DNA reads TGCGCCAGCAGCCGAACTAGCGCCTTCCTCTACGAGCAGTACTTC.

The J gene is TRBJ2-4, the V gene TRBV7-9; D perhaps matches TRBD1 (5 bases). The ends were cut back, 1 base at V and 8 bases at J, with 12 bases in the middle. Germline lookup yields CDR1 SEHNR and CDR2 FQNEAQ (reference sequence). The CDR3 has 14 residues. The CDR3 region is CASSLDAGSYIQYF. The DNA for the CDR3 is TGTGCCAGCAGCTTAGACGCAGGGTCGTACATTCAGTACTTC. Filled out from reference TRBV7-9 and TRBJ2-4, the complete variable domain reads DTGVSQNPRHKITKRGQNVTFRCDPISEHNRLYWYRQTLGQGPEFLTYFQNEAQLEKSRLLSDRFSAERPKGSFSTLEIQRTEQGDSAMYLCASSLDAGSYIQYFGAGTRLSVL.

The V call is TRBV29-1, the J call TRBJ2-5; 9 bases align to TRBD2. The CDR3 has 14 amino acids. CDR1 SQVTM and CDR2 ANQGSEA come from the germline V gene. The trim removed 4 bases at V and 5 bases at J, leaving 8 bases unmatched. CDR3 loop: CSVVWREGLETQYF. The CDR3 DNA is TGCAGCGTTGTTTGGCGGGAGGGCCTGGAGACCCAGTACTTC.

The genes are TRBV30 and TRBJ2-7; a weak D match, TRBD1 (5 bases). CDR1 GTSNPN and CDR2 SVGIG come from the germline V gene (reference sequence). The CDR3 has 14 residues. Trimming left V 3 bases short and J 0 bases short, with 12 bases between. This chain's CDR3 is CAWSLTESSYEQYF. The CDR3, as DNA: TGTGCCTGGAGCTTGACAGAGAGCTCCTACGAGCAGTACTTC. Supplemented by reference TRBV30 and TRBJ2-7, the full variable domain reads SQTIHQWPATLVQPVGSPLSLECTVEGTSNPNLYWYRQAAGRGLQLLFYSVGIGQISSEVPQNLSASRPQDRQFILSSKKLLLSDSGFYLCAWSLTESSYEQYFGPGTRLTVT.

In its sample, this clone ranks as medium-sized. V and J are TRBV6-5 and TRBJ1-2, with 7 bases matching TRBD1. The CDR3 is 15 amino acids. With V trimmed by 6 bases and J by 0 bases, 7 bases remained unmatched. Germline CDR1 and CDR2: MNHEY and SVGAGI. The CDR3 region is CASSLGDSTNYGYTF. For the CDR3, the DNA is TGTGCCAGCAGCCTTGGGGACAGCACTAACTATGGCTACACCTTC.

The genes are TRBV4-2 and TRBJ1-1, with D unclear. The CDR3 length is 13 residues. Looked up from germline, CDR1 is LGHNA and CDR2 is YNFKEQ. Trimming took 7 bases from V and 0 from J, leaving 9 bases between them. CDR3 bases: TGTGCCAGCACCCCAGGTTTGAACACTGAAGCTTTCTTT. It is translated as CASTPGLNTEAFF.

V and J are TRBV20-1 and TRBJ2-1; TRBD2 might be the D (5 bases). With 3 bases removed from V and 7 bases from J, the gap between germline ends came to 7 bases. Germline values: CDR1 DFQATT, CDR2 SNEGSKA (reference sequence). CDR3 size: 11 residues. The CDR3 sequence is CSARRVNEQFF. For the CDR3, the DNA is TGCAGTGCTAGGAGGGTTAATGAGCAGTTCTTC.

The chain uses TRBV13 and TRBJ2-1; 12 bases align to TRBD2. J gave up 0 bases and V 6 bases, and 6 bases lay outside the gene matches. CDR1 is PRHDT, CDR2 FYEKMQ, per germline (reference sequence). CDR3 length: 17 residues. The CDR3 sequence is CASRRLAGDPSYNEQFF. The CDR3 nucleotides read TGTGCCAGCAGGAGACTAGCGGGAGACCCCTCCTACAATGAGCAGTTCTTC.

This sequence joins TRBV9 and TRBJ1-1; D is undetermined. V lost 0 bases to trimming and J lost 1 base, with 7 bases between them. CDR3 length equals 14 residues. The germline V gene has CDR1 SGDLS and CDR2 YYNGEE. CDR3 region: CASSVGPGNTEAFF. The CDR3 DNA sequence: TGTGCCAGCAGCGTAGGTCCCGGGAACACTGAAGCTTTCTTT.

V gene TRBV12-5 combines with J gene TRBJ1-5; 7 nucleotides match TRBD1. The CDR3 length is 15 residues. The trim removed 6 bases at V and 7 bases at J, leaving 12 bases unmatched. Germline CDR1 is LGHNT and CDR2 is FRNRAP. In DNA form, the CDR3 reads TGTGCTAGTGGCCCAGACAGGGATGGGGAGCAGCCCCAGCATTTT. It codes for CASGPDRDGEQPQHF.

The rearrangement uses TRBV19 and TRBJ2-5; D possibly corresponds to TRBD2 (8 bases). V lost 3 bases and J lost 3, with 14 bases in between. This CDR3 has 15 residues. CDR1 and CDR2 (germline): LNHDA, SQIVND (reference sequence). CDR3 residues: CASSMTGRGEETQYF. DNA for the CDR3: TGTGCCAGTAGTATGACAGGGCGGGGGGAAGAGACCCAGTACTTC.

This clone was seen a single time. The chain joins TRBV6-4 to TRBJ2-1; D is possibly TRBD2 (6 bases). CDR3 length: 15 residues. In germline, CDR1 is MRHNA, CDR2 SNTAGT. Trimming removed 8 bases at V and 5 bases at J, with 19 bases between. CDR3 DNA: TGTGCCAGCTCCACCTCCGGAGGGGTACACAATGAGCAGTTCTTC. This gives the protein CASSTSGGVHNEQFF.

J is TRBJ2-7 and V is TRBV6-1; 9 bases fit TRBD1. The CDR3 loop spans 13 amino acids. Germline assignment: CDR1 MNHNS and CDR2 SASEGT. Trimming took 8 bases from V and 7 from J; bases not matched to a gene: 9. As DNA, the CDR3 is TGTGCCAGCTGGGCAACAGGGGGCGGGGAGCAGTACTTC. The encoded protein is CASWATGGGEQYF.

The chain employs TRBV11-2 and TRBJ2-7; D is perhaps TRBD1 (5 bases). The CDR3 length is 16 residues. V was cut by 5 bases and J by 3 bases, with 20 bases left in between. Germline CDR1 SGHAT, CDR2 FQNNGV. The CDR3 here is CASSPEIGRDSYEQYF. Written as DNA, the CDR3 is TGTGCCAGCAGCCCAGAGATTGGCAGGGATAGCTACGAGCAGTACTTC.

This rearrangement joins TRBV7-8 to TRBJ2-5; 8 nucleotides match TRBD1. The CDR3 covers 15 residues. Germline trimming cut 10 bases from V and 0 bases from J; bases unmatched to any gene: 10. CDR1 is SGHVS, CDR2 FQNEAQ, per germline. The CDR3 sequence is CATWPGGPHQETQYF. The CDR3, as DNA: TGTGCCACTTGGCCAGGGGGCCCTCACCAAGAGACCCAGTACTTC.

V gene TRBV5-1 combines with J gene TRBJ2-1; no firm D call. In germline, CDR1 is SGHRS, CDR2 YFSETQ. V dropped 0 bases and J dropped 0 bases, with 7 bases sitting between them. This CDR3 is 15 amino acids long. The CDR3 DNA sequence: TGCGCCAGCAGCTTGGCTGCGGCCTCCTACAATGAGCAGTTCTTC. This gives the protein CASSLAAASYNEQFF. Looking up the rest from reference TRBV5-1 and TRBJ2-1 gives the full variable domain: KAGVTQTPRYLIKTRGQQVTLSCSPISGHRSVSWYQQTPGQGLQFLFEYFSETQRNKGNFPGRFSGRQFSNSRSEMNVSTLELGDSALYLCASSLAAASYNEQFFGPGTRLTVL.

The V and J genes are TRBV5-1 and TRBJ1-1; D possibly corresponds to TRBD1 (6 bases). The CDR3 has 13 amino acids. Trimming removed 3 bases at V and 9 bases at J, with 15 bases between. The V gene's germline CDR1 is SGHRS and CDR2 YFSETQ. CDR3 sequence: CASSSETGLQAFF. The CDR3 coding sequence is TGCGCCAGCAGCTCCGAAACAGGGCTTCAAGCTTTCTTT.

The rearrangement joins TRBV4-1 to TRBJ1-5, with D hard to call. Trimming shortened V by 1 base and J by 7 bases, and 17 bases separated the two germline ends. The germline V gene encodes CDR1 MGHRA and CDR2 YSYEKL. The length of the CDR3 is 16 residues. CDR3 region: CASSQVGEVLGQPQHF. In DNA form, the CDR3 reads TGCGCCAGCAGCCAAGTTGGGGAGGTCTTAGGCCAGCCCCAGCATTTT.

This rearrangement joins TRBV30 to TRBJ1-1, with TRBD1 matching over 9 bases. CDR1 is GTSNPN and CDR2 is SVGIG in the germline V gene (reference sequence). The CDR3 is 18 amino acids. V was clipped by 1 base and J by 3 bases; unmatched bases: 15. DNA for the CDR3: TGTGCCTGGAGTGGGAAAGCCGGGACAGGGAGGTCGGACACTGAAGCTTTCTTT. Protein: CAWSGKAGTGRSDTEAFF.

CDR3 loop: CASKGGSGGYTF. CDR3 DNA sequence: TGTGCCTCGAAAGGGGGATCCGGGGGCTACACCTTC. The chain is built from TRBV6-5 and TRBJ1-2; D perhaps matches TRBD1 (6 bases). Germline-derived CDR1 and CDR2 are MNHEY and SVGAGI. The CDR3 sequence is 12 residues long. Trimming took 11 bases from V and 8 from J, leaving 18 bases between them.

The chain employs TRBV2 and TRBJ2-3, with TRBD2 matching 15 bases. Losses at the gene ends were 7 bases for V and 1 base for J; bases not matched to a gene: 9. CDR1 is SNHLY, CDR2 FYNNEI, per germline. This CDR3 is built from 18 residues. As DNA, the CDR3 is TGTGCCAGCAATACCGGACTAGCGGGAGGGTACGGCACAGATACGCAGTATTTT. Its translation: CASNTGLAGGYGTDTQYF. The full variable domain, its missing parts supplied by reference TRBV2 and TRBJ2-3, is EPEVTQTPSHQVTQMGQEVILRCVPISNHLYFYWYRQILGQKVEFLVSFYNNEISEKSEIFDDQFSVERPDGSNFTLKIRSTKLEDSAMYFCASNTGLAGGYGTDTQYFGPGTRLTVL.

The chain employs TRBV29-1 and TRBJ2-7; D might be TRBD1 (6 bases). V shed 6 bases and J shed 2 bases, with 11 bases lying between them. There are 12 residues in the CDR3. Germline assignment: CDR1 SQVTM and CDR2 ANQGSEA. The CDR3 here is CSVRTVAYEQYF. In nucleotides, the CDR3 is TGCAGCGTCCGGACAGTAGCCTACGAGCAGTACTTC.

The chain combines TRBV23-1 with TRBJ2-6; TRBD1 matches 12 bases. TRBV23-1 is marked as an open reading frame, function uncertain. After removal of 1 base from V and 0 bases from J, the junction contained 10 bases not matched to a gene. This CDR3 spans 21 amino acids. The CDR3 bases are TGCGCCAGCAGTCAATTCCGGGACAGGGGGCAGGTGAGCTCTGGGGCCAACGTCCTGACTTTC. Its translation: CASSQFRDRGQVSSGANVLTF.

The chain uses TRBV9 and TRBJ2-3; maybe TRBD2 (5 bases). CDR1 is SGDLS, CDR2 YYNGEE, per germline. The ends were cut back, 4 bases at V and 0 bases at J, with 12 bases in the middle. This CDR3 is 15 amino acids long. In DNA form, the CDR3 reads TGTGCCAGCAGCCAGAATGACTATAGCACAGATACGCAGTATTTT. It specifies CASSQNDYSTDTQYF. The full variable domain, rest sourced from reference TRBV9 and TRBJ2-3, is DSGVTQTPKHLITATGQRVTLRCSPRSGDLSVYWYQQSLDQGLQFLIQYYNGEERAKGNILERFSAQQFPDLHSELNLSSLELGDSALYFCASSQNDYSTDTQYFGPGTRLTVL.

The chain is built from TRBV25-1 and TRBJ2-7, with 8 bases that match TRBD2. Germline lookup yields CDR1 MGHDK and CDR2 SYGVNS. V gave up 5 bases and J gave up 7 bases; unmatched junction bases: 13. This CDR3 contains 15 residues. CDR3 coding DNA: TGTGCCAGCAGTCTGACGGGGGGGTTGTGGGAGGAGCAGTACTTC. Its protein product is CASSLTGGLWEEQYF.

This chain uses TRBV4-1 with TRBJ2-1; D gene uncertain. The V gene lost 6 bases and the J gene lost 0 bases, with 12 bases spanning the gap. The CDR3 has 15 amino acids. Germline V gene sequence: CDR1 MGHRA, CDR2 YSYEKL. CDR3 DNA: TGCGCCAGCAGGAGGTACTCTATCTCCTACAATGAGCAGTTCTTC. This translates into CASRRYSISYNEQFF.

The V call is TRBV9, the J call TRBJ2-6; 9 nucleotides align to TRBD1. V trimming: 4 bases; J trimming: 5 bases; junction bases outside the gene matches: 4. CDR1 is SGDLS, CDR2 YYNGEE, per germline. The CDR3 spans 15 residues. Here the CDR3 DNA reads TGTGCCAGCAGCATGGGACAGGGTAGGGCCAACGTCCTGACTTTC. This encodes CASSMGQGRANVLTF.

V gene TRBV15 combines with J gene TRBJ2-2, with 8 nucleotides matching TRBD2. The CDR3 is 16 residues long. Germline V gene data show CDR1 as LNHNV and CDR2 as YYDKDF (reference sequence). After removal of 4 bases from V and 2 bases from J, the junction contained 6 bases not matched to a gene. DNA of the CDR3: TGTGCCACCAGCACCGGACTAGCCATCAACACCGGGGAGCTGTTTTTT. Amino acid sequence: CATSTGLAINTGELFF.

The chain's CDR3 is CAWSGGASGRASYEQYF. In nucleotides, the CDR3 is TGTGCCTGGAGTGGAGGCGCTAGCGGGAGGGCGTCCTACGAGCAGTACTTC. V and J are TRBV30 and TRBJ2-7; the match to TRBD2 covers 12 bases. J was trimmed by 1 base and V by 1 base; bases with no gene match: 8. CDR1 GTSNPN and CDR2 SVGIG come from the germline V gene (reference sequence). CDR3 length equals 17 residues.

This chain uses TRBV5-1 with TRBJ2-7; TRBD2 aligns across 7 bases. J lost 5 bases, V lost 6 bases, and 14 bases had no gene match. The CDR3 runs 15 residues. Germline CDR1 is SGHRS and CDR2 is YFSETQ. CDR3 bases: TGCGCCAGCACTCTGGGTAACGGGAGGAAGGACGAGCAGTACTTC. Its protein product is CASTLGNGRKDEQYF. Full variable domain (rest looked up from reference TRBV5-1 and TRBJ2-7): KAGVTQTPRYLIKTRGQQVTLSCSPISGHRSVSWYQQTPGQGLQFLFEYFSETQRNKGNFPGRFSGRQFSNSRSEMNVSTLELGDSALYLCASTLGNGRKDEQYFGPGTRLTVT.

A few counts support this clone. The CDR3 protein is CASSSPPIAGGNNEQFF. In nucleotides, the CDR3 is TGTGCCAGCAGTTCCCCCCCAATAGCGGGAGGGAACAATGAGCAGTTCTTC. The chain joins TRBV25-1 to TRBJ2-1; 11 nucleotides align to TRBD2. The germline gives CDR1 MGHDK, CDR2 SYGVNS. V gave up 5 bases and J gave up 5 bases; unmatched junction bases: 11. The CDR3 spans 17 residues.